Listed below are T cell receptor beta chains from one sample, sequenced in a study of blood T cell repertoires in COVID-19. Here immunoSEQ multiplex PCR was the method, and the copy in TCRdb shows in-frame clones only, minus some. This sample has roughly 200,000 clones; 86% occur once, and the top ten carry around 8.6%. The specimen sequenced was PBMCs or T cells enriched from blood (not recorded which). The receptors were gathered from a woman aged 25-40 years who had recovered from COVID-19. The CDR3 runs from the conserved cysteine through the conserved F or W. D genes are given only for firm matches. Some rows have no size entry. The others give once, few or many, or a class for an expanded clone.

>TRBD1|once|TRBV7-9|TRBJ2-3
TGTGCCAGCAGCTTAGTGGGGACAGGGAATACGCAGTATTTT
CASSLVGTGNTQYF
>.|.|TRBV4-1|TRBJ2-7
TGCGCCAGCAGCCAAGGATCCGGCGAGCAGTACTTC
CASSQGSGEQYF
>.|.|TRBV23-1|TRBJ1-2
TGCGCCAGCAGTCAATCGCTCAATATGGTTCGACAGCGAGAAGGCTACACCTTC
CASSQSLNMVRQREGYTF
>.|.|TRBV24-1|TRBJ1-1
TGTGCCACCAGTGAACCTCCCTGGGGGGGTGAAACTGAAGCTTTCTTT
CATSEPPWGGETEAFF
>TRBD1|.|TRBV18|TRBJ2-5
TGTGCCAGCTCACCTACCGGGACAGACGGAGAGACCCAGTACTTC
CASSPTGTDGETQYF
>TRBD2|.|TRBV19|TRBJ2-7
TGTGCCAGTAGTACGGGGACTAGGGGCTACGAGCAGTACTTC
CASSTGTRGYEQYF
>.|.|TRBV6-5|TRBJ2-7
TGTGCCGCCGGGGTCTACGAGCAGTACTTC
CAAGVYEQYF
>.|.|TRBV29-1|TRBJ2-7
TGCAGCGTTGGACGCGGAGCTGAGCAGTACTTC
CSVGRGAEQYF
>.|.|TRBV5-1|TRBJ1-6
TGCGCCAGCAGCTTGGAGGGAGGGCGTAATTCACCCCTCCACTTT
CASSLEGGRNSPLHF
>TRBD2|.|TRBV5-1|TRBJ2-1
TGCGCCAGCAGCTTGGAAATGGGAGCGGGAGAGAGGAATGAGCAGTTCTTC
CASSLEMGAGERNEQFF
>TRBD1|.|TRBV5-1|TRBJ2-1
TGCGCCACAGCGAAAGACAGGGCGGCGAATGAGCAGTTCTTC
CATAKDRAANEQFF
>.|.|TRBV15|TRBJ1-3
TGTGCCACCAGCAGAGATCAGGGGTCTGGAAACACCATATATTTT
CATSRDQGSGNTIYF
>.|.|TRBV28|TRBJ1-1
TGTGCCAGCAGTACCGCCACGGGAGGGACTGAAGCTTTCTTT
CASSTATGGTEAFF
>.|.|TRBV19|TRBJ2-1
TGTGCCAGTAGTTCACGGAGTTCCTACAATGAGCAGTTCTTC
CASSSRSSYNEQFF
>.|.|TRBV10-3|TRBJ2-5
TGTGCCATCAGTGATAGAGGCCAAGAGACCCAGTACTTC
CAISDRGQETQYF
>TRBD2|.|TRBV11-2|TRBJ2-7
TGTGCCAGCAGCTTAGCCTACGGGACTAGCGGTTACGAGCAGTACTTC
CASSLAYGTSGYEQYF
>TRBD1|.|TRBV27|TRBJ1-1
TGTGCCAGCAGTCTCCGAGGTAGGGGGCCTTACACTGAAGCTTTCTTT
CASSLRGRGPYTEAFF